Included here is one TCR beta chain sequence, with context. Its antigen is not identified. The sample belongs to a study of shared clonotypes between healthy human individuals. The assay used deep level. This table comes from immunoSEQ multiplex PCR, and its TCRdb copy is limited to in-frame clones, with some not included. The sample yields around 2,000,000 clones, approximately 94% seen once. Study results and limitations: It was the non-shared clonotypes that had lower generation probabilities than clonotypes shared by all four donors.

With V trimmed by 6 bases and J by 8 bases, 8 bases remained unmatched. Germline assignment: CDR1 SGHAT and CDR2 FQNNGV. CDR3 length: 14 amino acids. Only CD45RO-negative cells positively selected for CCR7 counted as naive CD8 cells, so terminally differentiated effector memory CD45RA+ cells were excluded. Source material: naive CD8+ T cells sorted from blood. V gene TRBV11-2 combines with J gene TRBJ2-1, with 9 positions matching TRBD1. The source of this sequence is a man aged 18 to 30 in good health. The CDR3 DNA sequence: TGTGCCAGCAGTTCCGGGACAGGGATCTATGAGCAGTTCTTC. Encoded protein: CASSSGTGIYEQFF.